This TCR beta chain was retrieved from a study of blood T cell repertoires in COVID-19. About the study: Samples taken during acute and convalescent COVID-19 were collected in the United States, Italy and Spain. T cells, B-cell-depleted T cells, or PBMCs provided the cDNA or gDNA that served as material.

Germline loops: CDR1 LGHNA, CDR2 YSLEER. This CDR3 is 18 amino acids long. V gave up 8 bases and J gave up 5 bases; unmatched junction bases: 19. Repertoires were generated with immunoSEQ multiplex PCR, while TCRdb's copy carries only in-frame clones and drops some. The sample holds about 140,000 clones, roughly 88% seen once. Sequenced sample: PBMCs or T cells enriched from blood (not recorded which). This receptor was taken from a man in his 70s who had been exposed to COVID-19. The chain employs TRBV4-3 and TRBJ2-1; 9 nucleotides agree with TRBD2. The CDR3 loop is CASQRLAGLAAPDNEQFF. CDR3 bases: TGCGCCAGCCAGCGGCTAGCGGGACTTGCCGCCCCTGACAATGAGCAGTTCTTC.